Many counts were recorded for the clone carrying this T cell receptor (beta chain). The antigen is undetermined. This specimen comes from a study of blood T cells in healthy people across ages. Then a second PCR, running roughly 7 to 11 cycles, was carried out with a sample-barcoded 5' primer and a J-beta primer mix. TCRdb independently ran MiXCR on the 5' RACE reads; one entry per CDR3 protein. The top ten clones hold over 15% of a sample with 550,000 to 800,000 distinct CDR3 sequences, about 30% of them seen once. Notes on the study in general: Strong correlation existed between TCR beta diversity and naive T cell percentage. There were more naive CD4+ cells and higher diversity in long-lived donors than in aged donors.

Germline V CDR1 and CDR2: ENHRY, SYGVKD. The CDR3 is 12 amino acids. The junction had 4 bases not matched to a gene; V was cut back by 5 bases and J by 7 bases. The chain carries TRBV10-3 and TRBJ1-2, with 7 nucleotides matching TRBD1. Sequencing was done on a sample of blood. This TCR was recovered from an elderly woman in good health. Written as DNA, the CDR3 is TGTGCCATCAGTTCTTCAGGGGGTGGCTACACCTTC. Its protein product is CAISSSGGGYTF.